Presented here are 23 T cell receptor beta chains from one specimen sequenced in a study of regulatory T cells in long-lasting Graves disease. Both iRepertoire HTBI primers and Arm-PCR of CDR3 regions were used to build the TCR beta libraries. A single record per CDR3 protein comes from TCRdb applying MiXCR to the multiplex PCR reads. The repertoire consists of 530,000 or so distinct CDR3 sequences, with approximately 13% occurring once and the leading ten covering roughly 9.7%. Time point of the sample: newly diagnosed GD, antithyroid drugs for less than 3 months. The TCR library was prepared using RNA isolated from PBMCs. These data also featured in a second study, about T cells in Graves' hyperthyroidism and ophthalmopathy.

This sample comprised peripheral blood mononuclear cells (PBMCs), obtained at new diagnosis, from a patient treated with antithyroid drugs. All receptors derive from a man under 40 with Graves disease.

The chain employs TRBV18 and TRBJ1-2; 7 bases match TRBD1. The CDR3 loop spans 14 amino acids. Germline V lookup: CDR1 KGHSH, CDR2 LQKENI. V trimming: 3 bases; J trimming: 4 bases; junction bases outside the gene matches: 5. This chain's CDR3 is CASSPIQGSYGYTF. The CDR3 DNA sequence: TGTGCCAGCTCACCTATACAGGGGTCCTATGGCTACACCTTC.

The CDR3 DNA reads as TGTGCCAGCAGTTCAGGACTAGCGGGAGGGATTGAGCAGTACTTC. Protein sequence: CASSSGLAGGIEQYF. The chain is built from TRBV28 and TRBJ2-7; 15 nucleotides align to TRBD2. The J segment lost 7 bases and the V segment lost 4 bases, leaving 5 bases of the junction unmatched. This CDR3 spans 15 amino acids. The germline CDR1 and CDR2 sequences are MDHEN and SYDVKM.

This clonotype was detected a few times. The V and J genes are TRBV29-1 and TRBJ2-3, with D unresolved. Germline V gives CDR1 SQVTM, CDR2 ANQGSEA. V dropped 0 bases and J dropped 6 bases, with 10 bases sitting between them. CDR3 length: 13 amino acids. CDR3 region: CSVEENADDTQYF. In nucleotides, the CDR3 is TGCAGCGTTGAAGAAAACGCAGACGATACGCAGTATTTT.

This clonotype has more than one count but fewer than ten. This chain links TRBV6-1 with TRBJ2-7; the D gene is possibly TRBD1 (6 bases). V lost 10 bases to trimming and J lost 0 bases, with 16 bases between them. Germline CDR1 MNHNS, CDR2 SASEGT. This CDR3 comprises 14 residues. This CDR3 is CATQPGHRSYEQYF. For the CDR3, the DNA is TGTGCCACCCAACCGGGACATCGCTCCTACGAGCAGTACTTC.

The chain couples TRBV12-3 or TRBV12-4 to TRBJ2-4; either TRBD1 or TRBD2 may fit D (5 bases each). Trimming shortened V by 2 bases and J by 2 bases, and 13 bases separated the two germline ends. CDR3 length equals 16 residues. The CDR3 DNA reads TGTGCCAGCAGTTTATGGCTATGGGGGACCAAAAACATTCAGTACTTC. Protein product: CASSLWLWGTKNIQYF.

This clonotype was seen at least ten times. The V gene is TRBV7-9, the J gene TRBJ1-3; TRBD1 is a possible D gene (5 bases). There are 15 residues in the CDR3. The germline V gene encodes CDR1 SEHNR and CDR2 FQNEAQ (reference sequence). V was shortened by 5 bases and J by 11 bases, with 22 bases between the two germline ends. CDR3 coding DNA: TGTGCCAGCAGCCAGGGCGCGGGACCTTGGGGCCCCATATATTTT. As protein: CASSQGAGPWGPIYF.

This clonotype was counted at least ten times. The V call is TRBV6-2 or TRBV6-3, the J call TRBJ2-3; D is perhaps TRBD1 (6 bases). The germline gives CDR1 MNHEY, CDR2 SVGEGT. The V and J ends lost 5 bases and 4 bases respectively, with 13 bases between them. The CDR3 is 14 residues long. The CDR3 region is CASSEQGPADTQYF. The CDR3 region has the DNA TGTGCCAGCAGTGAACAGGGCCCCGCAGATACGCAGTATTTT.

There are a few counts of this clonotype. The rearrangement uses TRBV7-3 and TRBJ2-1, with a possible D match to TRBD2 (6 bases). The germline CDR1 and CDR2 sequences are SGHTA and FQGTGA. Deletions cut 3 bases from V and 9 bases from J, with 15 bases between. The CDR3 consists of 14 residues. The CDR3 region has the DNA TGTGCCAGCAGCTTGGAGCGGGTCGGGAGTGAGCAGTTCTTC. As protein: CASSLERVGSEQFF. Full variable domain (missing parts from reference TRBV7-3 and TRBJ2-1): GAGVSQTPSNKVTEKGKYVELRCDPISGHTALYWYRQSLGQGPEFLIYFQGTGAADDSGLPNDRFFAVRPEGSVSTLKIQRTERGDSAVYLCASSLERVGSEQFFGPGTRLTVL.

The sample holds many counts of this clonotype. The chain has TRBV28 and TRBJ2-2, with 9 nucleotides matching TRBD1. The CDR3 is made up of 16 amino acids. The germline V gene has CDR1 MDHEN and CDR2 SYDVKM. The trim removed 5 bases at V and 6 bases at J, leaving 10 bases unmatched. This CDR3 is CASSIPGQGSSGELFF. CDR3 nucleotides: TGTGCCAGCAGTATACCGGGACAGGGAAGCTCCGGGGAGCTGTTTTTT.

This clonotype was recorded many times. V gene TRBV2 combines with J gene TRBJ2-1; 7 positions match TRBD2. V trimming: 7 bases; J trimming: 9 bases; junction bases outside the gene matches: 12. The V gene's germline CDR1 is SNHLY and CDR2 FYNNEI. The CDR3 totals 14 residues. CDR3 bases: TGTGCCAGCACGTGGCTAGCGGCGTCGAGTGAGCAGTTCTTC. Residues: CASTWLAASSEQFF.

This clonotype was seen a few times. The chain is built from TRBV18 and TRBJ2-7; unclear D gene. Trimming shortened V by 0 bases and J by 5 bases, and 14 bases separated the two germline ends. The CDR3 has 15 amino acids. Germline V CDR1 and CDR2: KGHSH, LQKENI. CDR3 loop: CASSPPVFRVHEQYF. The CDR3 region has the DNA TGTGCCAGCTCACCACCCGTGTTCCGAGTGCACGAGCAGTACTTC.

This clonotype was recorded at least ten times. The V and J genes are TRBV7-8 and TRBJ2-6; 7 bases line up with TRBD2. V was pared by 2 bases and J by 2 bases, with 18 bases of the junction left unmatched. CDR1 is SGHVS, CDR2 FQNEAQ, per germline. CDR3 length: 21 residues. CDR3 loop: CASSLFPAPGPGGPGANVLTF. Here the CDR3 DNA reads TGTGCCAGCAGCTTATTCCCGGCTCCGGGACCGGGAGGACCTGGGGCCAACGTCCTGACTTTC.

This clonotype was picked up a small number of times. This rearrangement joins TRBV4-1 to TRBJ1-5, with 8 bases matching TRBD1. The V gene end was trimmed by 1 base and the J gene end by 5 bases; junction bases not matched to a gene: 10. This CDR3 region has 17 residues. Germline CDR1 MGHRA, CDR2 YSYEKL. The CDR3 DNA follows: TGCGCCAGCAGCCAAGGCCCAACAGGGGGAGGACATCAGCCCCAGCATTTT. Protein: CASSQGPTGGGHQPQHF.

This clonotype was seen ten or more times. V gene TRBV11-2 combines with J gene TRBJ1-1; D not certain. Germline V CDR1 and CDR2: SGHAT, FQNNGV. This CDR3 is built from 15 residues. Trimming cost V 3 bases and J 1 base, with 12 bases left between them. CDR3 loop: CASSFTRTGNTEAFF. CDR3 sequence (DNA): TGTGCCAGCAGCTTTACTCGGACGGGGAACACTGAAGCTTTCTTT.

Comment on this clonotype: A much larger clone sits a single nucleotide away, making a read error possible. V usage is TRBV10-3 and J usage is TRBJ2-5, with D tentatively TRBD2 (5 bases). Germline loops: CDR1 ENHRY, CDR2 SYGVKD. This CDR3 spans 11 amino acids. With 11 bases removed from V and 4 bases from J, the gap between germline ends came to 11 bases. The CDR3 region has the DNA TGTGCCGTCGGGGATATAGAGACCCAGTACTTC. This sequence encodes CAVGDIETQYF.

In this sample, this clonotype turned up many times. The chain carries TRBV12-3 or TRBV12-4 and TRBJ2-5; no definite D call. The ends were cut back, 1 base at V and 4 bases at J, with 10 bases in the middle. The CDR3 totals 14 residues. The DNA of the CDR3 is TGTGCCAGCAGTTTAGGCAGGATAAGAGAGACCCAGTACTTC. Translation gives CASSLGRIRETQYF.

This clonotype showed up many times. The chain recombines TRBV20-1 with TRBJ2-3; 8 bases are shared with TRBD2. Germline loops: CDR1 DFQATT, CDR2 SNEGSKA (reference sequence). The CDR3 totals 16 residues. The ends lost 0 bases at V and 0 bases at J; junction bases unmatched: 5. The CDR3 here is CSARELAGTSTDTQYF. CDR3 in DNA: TGCAGTGCTAGAGAGCTAGCGGGTACTAGCACAGATACGCAGTATTTT.

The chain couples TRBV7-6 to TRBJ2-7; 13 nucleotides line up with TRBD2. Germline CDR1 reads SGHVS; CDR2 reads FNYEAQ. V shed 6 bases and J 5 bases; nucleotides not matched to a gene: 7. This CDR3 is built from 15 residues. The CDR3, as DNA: TGTGCCAGCAGTTTACTAGCGGGAGGGCCAGACGAGCAGTACTTC. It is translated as CASSLLAGGPDEQYF.

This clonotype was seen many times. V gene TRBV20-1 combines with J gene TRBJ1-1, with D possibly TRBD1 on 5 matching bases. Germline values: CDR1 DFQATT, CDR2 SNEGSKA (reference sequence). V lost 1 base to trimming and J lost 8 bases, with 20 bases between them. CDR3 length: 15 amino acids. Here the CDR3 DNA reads TGCAGTGCTAGAGCCGCCCGGACTCAACGGGGGGAAGCTTTCTTT. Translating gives CSARAARTQRGEAFF.

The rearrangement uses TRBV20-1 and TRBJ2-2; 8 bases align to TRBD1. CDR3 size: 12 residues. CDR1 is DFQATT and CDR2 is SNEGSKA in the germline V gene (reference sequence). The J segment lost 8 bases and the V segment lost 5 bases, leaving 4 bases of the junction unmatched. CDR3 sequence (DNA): TGCAGTGCTGGCAGGGGGCAGGGGGAGCTGTTTTTT. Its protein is CSAGRGQGELFF.

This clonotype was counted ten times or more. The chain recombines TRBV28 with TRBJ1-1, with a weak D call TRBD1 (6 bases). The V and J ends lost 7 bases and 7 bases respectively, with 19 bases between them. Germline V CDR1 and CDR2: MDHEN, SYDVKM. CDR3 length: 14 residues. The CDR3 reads CASTLRTALFEAFF. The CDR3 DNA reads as TGTGCCAGCACCCTAAGGACAGCCCTCTTTGAAGCTTTCTTT.

The CDR3 protein is CASSAAFGTALETQYF. CDR3 nucleotide sequence: TGTGCCAGTAGTGCCGCTTTTGGGACCGCCCTTGAGACCCAGTACTTC. The chain has TRBV19 and TRBJ2-5; D possibly uses TRBD1 or TRBD2 (5 bases each). CDR3 length: 16 residues. Germline values: CDR1 LNHDA, CDR2 SQIVND (reference sequence). The V end was cut by 5 bases, the J end by 5 bases, with 21 bases between.

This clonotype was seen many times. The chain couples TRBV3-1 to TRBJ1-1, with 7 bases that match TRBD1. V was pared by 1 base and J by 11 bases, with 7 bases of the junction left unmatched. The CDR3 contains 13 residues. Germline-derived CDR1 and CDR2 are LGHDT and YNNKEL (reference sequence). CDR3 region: CASSQGRGRWAFF. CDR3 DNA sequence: TGTGCCAGCAGCCAAGGAAGGGGGCGGTGGGCTTTCTTT.